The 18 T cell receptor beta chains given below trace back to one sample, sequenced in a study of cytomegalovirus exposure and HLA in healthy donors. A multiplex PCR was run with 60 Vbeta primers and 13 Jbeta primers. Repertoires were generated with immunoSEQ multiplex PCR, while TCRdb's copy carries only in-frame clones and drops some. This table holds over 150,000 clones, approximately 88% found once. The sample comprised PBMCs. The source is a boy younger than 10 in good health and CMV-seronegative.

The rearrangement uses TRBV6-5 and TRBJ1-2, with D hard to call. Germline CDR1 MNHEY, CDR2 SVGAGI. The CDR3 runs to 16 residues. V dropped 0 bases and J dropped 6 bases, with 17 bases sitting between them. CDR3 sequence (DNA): TGTGCCAGCAGTTACTCGGCCTCGGAGGGCTCTGATGGCTACACCTTC. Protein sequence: CASSYSASEGSDGYTF.

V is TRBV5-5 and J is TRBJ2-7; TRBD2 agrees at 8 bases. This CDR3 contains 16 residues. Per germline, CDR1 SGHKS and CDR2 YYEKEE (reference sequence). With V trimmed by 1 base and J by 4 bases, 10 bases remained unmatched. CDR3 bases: TGTGCCAGCAGCTTGTTAGCCACCGGGGGGGGTTACGAGCAGTACGTC. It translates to CASSLLATGGGYEQYV.

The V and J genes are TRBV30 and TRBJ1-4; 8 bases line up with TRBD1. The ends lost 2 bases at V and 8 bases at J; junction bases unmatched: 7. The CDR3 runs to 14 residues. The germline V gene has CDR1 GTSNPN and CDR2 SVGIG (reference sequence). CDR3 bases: TGTGCCTGGAGTCGACAGGGGTATTTCGAAAAACTGTTTTTT. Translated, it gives CAWSRQGYFEKLFF.

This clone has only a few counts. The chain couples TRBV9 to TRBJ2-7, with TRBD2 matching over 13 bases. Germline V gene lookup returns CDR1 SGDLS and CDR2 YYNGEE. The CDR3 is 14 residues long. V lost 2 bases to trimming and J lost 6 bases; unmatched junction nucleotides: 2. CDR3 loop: CASSVGTSGIEQYF. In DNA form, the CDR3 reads TGTGCCAGCAGCGTGGGGACTAGCGGGATCGAGCAGTACTTC.

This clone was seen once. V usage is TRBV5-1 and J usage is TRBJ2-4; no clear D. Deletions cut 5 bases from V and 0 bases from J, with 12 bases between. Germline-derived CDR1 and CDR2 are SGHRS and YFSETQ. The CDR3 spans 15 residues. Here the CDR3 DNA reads TGCGCCAGCAGTTGGGCAGATCTAGCCAAAAACATTCAGTACTTC. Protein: CASSWADLAKNIQYF. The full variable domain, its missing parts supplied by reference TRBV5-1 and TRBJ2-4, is KAGVTQTPRYLIKTRGQQVTLSCSPISGHRSVSWYQQTPGQGLQFLFEYFSETQRNKGNFPGRFSGRQFSNSRSEMNVSTLELGDSALYLCASSWADLAKNIQYFGAGTRLSVL.

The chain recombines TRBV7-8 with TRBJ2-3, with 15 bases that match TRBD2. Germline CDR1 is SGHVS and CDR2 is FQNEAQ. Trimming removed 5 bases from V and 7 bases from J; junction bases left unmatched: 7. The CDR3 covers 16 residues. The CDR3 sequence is CASSLGTSGGIYTQYF. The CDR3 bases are TGTGCCAGCAGCCTCGGGACTAGCGGGGGGATATATACGCAGTATTTT.

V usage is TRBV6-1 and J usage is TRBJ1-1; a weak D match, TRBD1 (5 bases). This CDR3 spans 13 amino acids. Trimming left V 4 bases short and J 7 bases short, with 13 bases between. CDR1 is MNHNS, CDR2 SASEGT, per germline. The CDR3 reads CASSANLRGEAFF. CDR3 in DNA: TGTGCCAGCAGTGCGAACCTTAGGGGTGAAGCTTTCTTT.

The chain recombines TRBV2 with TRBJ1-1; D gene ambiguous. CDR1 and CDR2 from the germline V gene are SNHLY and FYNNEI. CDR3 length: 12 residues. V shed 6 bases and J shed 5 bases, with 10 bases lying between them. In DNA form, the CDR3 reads TGTGCCAGCAGCGGGTACGAGACTGAAGCTTTCTTT. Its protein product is CASSGYETEAFF.

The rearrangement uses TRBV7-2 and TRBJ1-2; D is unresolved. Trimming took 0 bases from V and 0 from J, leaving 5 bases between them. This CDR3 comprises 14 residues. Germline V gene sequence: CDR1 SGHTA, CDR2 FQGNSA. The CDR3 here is CASSLAPANYGYTF. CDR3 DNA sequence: TGTGCCAGCAGCTTAGCACCGGCTAACTATGGCTACACCTTC.

The CDR3 loop reads CAWSGSITGELFF. Written as DNA, the CDR3 is TGTGCCTGGAGCGGGAGTATCACCGGGGAGCTGTTTTTT. The rearrangement uses TRBV30 and TRBJ2-2; weak D call: TRBD2 (6 bases). This CDR3 is 13 amino acids long. Germline CDR1 and CDR2: GTSNPN and SVGIG (reference sequence). Trimming took off 3 bases at V and 4 bases at J, with 9 bases between the two ends.

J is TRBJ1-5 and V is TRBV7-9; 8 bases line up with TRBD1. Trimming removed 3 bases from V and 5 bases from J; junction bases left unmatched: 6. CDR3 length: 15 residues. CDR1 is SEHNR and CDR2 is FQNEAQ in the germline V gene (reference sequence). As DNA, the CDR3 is TGTGCCAGCAGCTTCGACAGGGGAGGGGATCAGCCCCAGCATTTT. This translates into CASSFDRGGDQPQHF.

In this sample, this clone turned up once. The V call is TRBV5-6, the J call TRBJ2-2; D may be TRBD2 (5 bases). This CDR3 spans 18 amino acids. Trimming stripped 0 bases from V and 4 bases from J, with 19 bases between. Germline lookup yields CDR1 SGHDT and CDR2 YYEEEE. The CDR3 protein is CASSLGVPGTLLTGELFF. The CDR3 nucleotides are TGTGCCAGCAGCTTGGGCGTCCCGGGAACACTACTCACCGGGGAGCTGTTTTTT.

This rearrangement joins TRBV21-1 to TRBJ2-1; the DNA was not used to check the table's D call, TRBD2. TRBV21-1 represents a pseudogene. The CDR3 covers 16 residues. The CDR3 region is CASSKGRRAGDNEQFF. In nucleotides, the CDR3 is TGTGCCAGCAGCAAAGGAAGGAGGGCGGGGGACAATGAGCAGTTCTTC.

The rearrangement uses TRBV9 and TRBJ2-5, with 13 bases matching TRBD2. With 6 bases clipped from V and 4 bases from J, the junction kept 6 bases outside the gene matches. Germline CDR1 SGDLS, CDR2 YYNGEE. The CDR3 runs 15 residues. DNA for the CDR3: TGTGCCAGCACCAAAGGACTAGCGGGGGTAGAGACCCAGTACTTC. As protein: CASTKGLAGVETQYF.

The CDR3 nucleotides read TGCGCCAGCAGCTTGGTTAGCGGGGGAGCAGAGACCCAGTACTTC. This translates into CASSLVSGGAETQYF. The chain employs TRBV5-1 and TRBJ2-5; 9 bases fit TRBD2. The CDR3 contains 15 residues. Trimming took 0 bases from V and 4 from J; bases not matched to a gene: 4. Germline V lookup: CDR1 SGHRS, CDR2 YFSETQ.

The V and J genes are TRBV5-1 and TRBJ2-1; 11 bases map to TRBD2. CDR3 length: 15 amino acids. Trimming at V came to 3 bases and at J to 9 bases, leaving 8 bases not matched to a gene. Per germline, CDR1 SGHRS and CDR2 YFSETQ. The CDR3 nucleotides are TGCGCCAGCAGCTCCCTAGCGGGGGGTAGGGGTGAGCAGTTCTTC. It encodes CASSSLAGGRGEQFF.

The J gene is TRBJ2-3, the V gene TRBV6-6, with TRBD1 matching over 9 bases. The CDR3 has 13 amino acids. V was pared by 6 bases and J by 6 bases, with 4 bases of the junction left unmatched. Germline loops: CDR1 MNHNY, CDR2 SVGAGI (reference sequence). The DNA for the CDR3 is TGTGCCAGCAGCCGCGACAGGGGGGATACGCAGTATTTT. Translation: CASSRDRGDTQYF.

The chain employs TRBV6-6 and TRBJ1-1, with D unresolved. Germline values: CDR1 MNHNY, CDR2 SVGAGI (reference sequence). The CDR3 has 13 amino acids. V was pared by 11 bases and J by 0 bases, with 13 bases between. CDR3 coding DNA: TGTGCCTATAGAGGCAATTTGAACACTGAAGCTTTCTTT. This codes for CAYRGNLNTEAFF.